This T cell receptor beta chain is from a study of PD-L1 blockade in urothelial cancer. The length of the CDR3 is 11 residues. V was pared by 4 bases and J by 3 bases, with 3 bases between. CDR1 is SEHNR and CDR2 is FQNEAQ in the germline V gene (reference sequence). Each patient gave between 1 and 8 samples of peripheral blood mononuclear cells, which were collected pretreatment and during treatment. TCRdb's copy holds only in-frame clones and misses some; the assay was immunoSEQ multiplex PCR. The table records 20,000 to 30,000 clones, around 82% of them present only once. This sequence originates from a man between 65 and 85 years old with urothelial cancer. Sequencing used PBMCs, obtained around atezolizumab (anti-PD-L1) treatment. The chain has TRBV7-9 and TRBJ1-1; the D is unclear. The CDR3 loop is CASSSYTEAFF. As DNA, the CDR3 is TGTGCCAGCAGCTCCTACACTGAAGCTTTCTTT.